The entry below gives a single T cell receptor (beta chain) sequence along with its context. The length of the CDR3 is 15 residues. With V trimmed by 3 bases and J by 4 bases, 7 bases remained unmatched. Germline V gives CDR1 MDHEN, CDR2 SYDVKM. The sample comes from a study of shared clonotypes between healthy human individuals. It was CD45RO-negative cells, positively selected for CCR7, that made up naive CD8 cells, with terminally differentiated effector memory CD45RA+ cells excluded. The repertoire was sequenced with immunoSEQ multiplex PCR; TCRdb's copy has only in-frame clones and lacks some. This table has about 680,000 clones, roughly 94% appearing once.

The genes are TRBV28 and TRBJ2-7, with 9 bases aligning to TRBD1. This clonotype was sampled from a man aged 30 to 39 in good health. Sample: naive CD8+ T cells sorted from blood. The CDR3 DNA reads TGTGCCAGCAGTTTCCACCAGGACAGGGGTTACGAGCAGTACTTC. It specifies CASSFHQDRGYEQYF.